These 7 T cell receptor beta chains came from one sample sequenced in a study of radiotherapy plus CTLA-4 blockade in lung cancer (dated by TCRdb to the late 2010s). The library was built by means of the immunoSEQ multiplex PCR assay. Not all clones reach the TCRdb copy of this immuneACCESS table, which keeps in-frame sequences only. Checked studies attribute under half of the gap to unresolved V genes and leave the rest unexplained. For this sample there are roughly 66,000 clones; about 80% appear just once. The top ten clones comprise 4% of the sample. The sequencing used peripheral blood, collected from a patient treated with radiotherapy plus ipilimumab. These receptor sequences come from a human donor with non-small cell lung cancer who had a partial response to radiotherapy plus ipilimumab.

This chain joins TRBV29-1 and TRBJ1-4; D gene unclear. This CDR3 region has 15 residues. Looked up from germline, CDR1 is SQVTM and CDR2 is ANQGSEA. The ends were cut back, 6 bases at V and 8 bases at J, with 22 bases in the middle. CDR3 DNA sequence: TGCAGCGTCACTAAACTTGGAGCGGCGGGGGAAAAACTGTTTTTT. This gives the protein CSVTKLGAAGEKLFF.

The sample holds a few counts of this clone. This chain connects TRBV6-5 to TRBJ2-7; TRBD1 agrees at 8 bases. CDR1 and CDR2 from the germline V gene are MNHEY and SVGAGI. The CDR3 has 15 amino acids. Germline trimming cut 5 bases from V and 0 bases from J; bases unmatched to any gene: 6. CDR3 in DNA: TGTGCCAGCAGTGTTGGGACAGGCAGCTCCTACGAGCAGTACTTC. Protein sequence: CASSVGTGSSYEQYF.

The chain links TRBV27 to TRBJ1-2, with D maybe TRBD1 (5 bases). Per the germline V gene, CDR1 is MNHEY and CDR2 is SMNVEV (reference sequence). The CDR3 sequence is 15 residues long. Trimming left V 5 bases short and J 4 bases short, with 17 bases between. CDR3 amino acids: CASSLLGGGFYGYTF. The CDR3 DNA follows: TGTGCCAGCAGTCTCCTGGGGGGGGGATTCTATGGCTACACCTTC.

This clone was seen once. The chain joins TRBV4-2 to TRBJ2-1; the D gene is possibly TRBD2 (5 bases). The V end lost 3 bases, the J end lost 0 bases, and 15 bases lay between the germline ends. There are 17 residues in the CDR3. CDR1 is LGHNA and CDR2 is YNFKEQ in the germline V gene. The CDR3 region has the DNA TGTGCCAGCAGCCAGGGGAGTGGAGCGGCCTCCTACAATGAGCAGTTCTTC. It yields the protein CASSQGSGAASYNEQFF.

This clone was counted between two and nine times. The rearrangement uses TRBV6-6 and TRBJ2-7, with a possible D match to TRBD2 (6 bases). CDR1 MNHNY and CDR2 SVGAGI come from the germline V gene (reference sequence). CDR3 length: 15 residues. The V and J ends lost 4 bases and 2 bases respectively, with 15 bases between them. The CDR3, as DNA: TGTGCCAGCAGTTCCTCGACTAGAGTGGCCTACGAGCAGTACTTC. This gives the protein CASSSSTRVAYEQYF.

V is TRBV9 and J is TRBJ2-5; D is unclear. V was cut by 2 bases and J by 2 bases, with 7 bases left in between. In germline, CDR1 is SGDLS, CDR2 YYNGEE. This CDR3 spans 13 amino acids. The CDR3 is CASSVESQETQYF. DNA of the CDR3: TGTGCCAGCAGCGTCGAGTCTCAAGAGACCCAGTACTTC.

The chain recombines TRBV18 with TRBJ1-1; D is possibly TRBD1 (6 bases). Looked up from germline, CDR1 is KGHSH and CDR2 is LQKENI. The CDR3 has 15 amino acids. Trimming pared 3 bases from V and 3 bases from J, leaving 14 bases between. The CDR3 bases are TGTGCCAGCTCACCGTCGGGGGGGCCGGACACTGAAGCTTTCTTT. This encodes CASSPSGGPDTEAFF.